Shown below are 14 T cell receptor beta chains from a single sample sequenced in a study of technical replicates of blood from four donors. Libraries were prepared by immunoSEQ multiplex PCR; TCRdb keeps only in-frame clonotypes and omits some of them. This table has 60,000 to 85,000 clones, about 94% appearing once. Material: T cells isolated from PBMCs. The receptors derive from a human donor in good health.

The V and J genes are TRBV7-9 and TRBJ2-7, with TRBD2 matching over 10 bases. V was pared by 3 bases and J by 0 bases, with 11 bases of the junction left unmatched. The length of the CDR3 is 18 residues. Germline V lookup: CDR1 SEHNR, CDR2 FQNEAQ (reference sequence). Here the CDR3 reads CASSFYRLAGESSYEQYF. CDR3 nucleotides: TGTGCCAGCAGCTTCTATAGGCTAGCGGGGGAGAGCTCCTACGAGCAGTACTTC.

This chain links TRBV7-3 with TRBJ1-1; 7 nucleotides align to TRBD1. V lost 1 base to trimming and J lost 2 bases; unmatched junction nucleotides: 10. Per the germline V gene, CDR1 is SGHTA and CDR2 is FQGTGA. The CDR3 contains 17 residues. The CDR3 sequence is CASSLNGGTESNTEAFF. The CDR3 nucleotides read TGTGCCAGCAGCTTAAATGGAGGGACAGAGAGTAACACTGAAGCTTTCTTT.

The chain combines TRBV9 with TRBJ1-2; TRBD1 is a possible D gene (6 bases). With 4 bases removed from V and 0 bases from J, the gap between germline ends came to 16 bases. Per germline, CDR1 SGDLS and CDR2 YYNGEE. There are 16 residues in the CDR3. The CDR3 bases are TGTGCCAGCAGCACCGACAGGAAGGGGGCTAACTATGGCTACACCTTC. Its protein is CASSTDRKGANYGYTF. Drawing the rest from reference TRBV9 and TRBJ1-2, the complete variable domain is DSGVTQTPKHLITATGQRVTLRCSPRSGDLSVYWYQQSLDQGLQFLIQYYNGEERAKGNILERFSAQQFPDLHSELNLSSLELGDSALYFCASSTDRKGANYGYTFGSGTRLTVV.

The chain carries TRBV6-5 and TRBJ2-7; maybe TRBD2 (5 bases). Trimming took off 10 bases at V and 4 bases at J, with 11 bases between the two ends. The CDR3 length is 11 residues. CDR1 and CDR2 (germline): MNHEY, SVGAGI. CDR3 residues: CATRSGYEQYF. CDR3 nucleotide sequence: TGTGCCACCAGAAGCGGTTACGAGCAGTACTTC.

The chain carries TRBV6-5 and TRBJ2-7; TRBD1 matches at 7 bases. Trimming removed 8 bases from V and 7 bases from J; junction bases left unmatched: 14. Germline CDR1 is MNHEY and CDR2 is SVGAGI. The CDR3 runs to 14 residues. The CDR3 DNA follows: TGTGCCAGCCGTTCAGGGACAGCGACCTGGGAGCAGTACTTC. Its protein product is CASRSGTATWEQYF.

V gene TRBV6-1 combines with J gene TRBJ2-7; TRBD1 is a possible D gene (6 bases). CDR3 length equals 12 residues. CDR1 is MNHNS, CDR2 SASEGT, per germline. Trimming removed 11 bases at V and 2 bases at J, with 13 bases between. The CDR3: CALRDTTYEQYF. CDR3 DNA: TGTGCCCTCCGGGACACAACCTACGAGCAGTACTTC.

V usage is TRBV14 and J usage is TRBJ1-2; D gene uncertain. V was shortened by 2 bases and J by 3 bases, with 13 bases between the two germline ends. The CDR3 is 15 residues long. Germline V lookup: CDR1 SGHDN, CDR2 FVKESK. CDR3 protein: CASSQTRERDYGYTF. DNA of the CDR3: TGTGCCAGCAGCCAAACCCGGGAAAGGGACTATGGCTACACCTTC.

A single count supports this clone. V is TRBV10-3 and J is TRBJ1-1, with a weak D call TRBD1 (6 bases). Per the germline V gene, CDR1 is ENHRY and CDR2 is SYGVKD. The CDR3 totals 12 residues. Trimming shortened V by 4 bases and J by 3 bases, and 6 bases separated the two germline ends. The DNA of the CDR3 is TGTGCCATCAGTGCAGGGGACACTGAAGCTTTCTTT. It codes for CAISAGDTEAFF.

In this sample, this clone turned up once. The V call is TRBV27, the J call TRBJ1-2, with a tentative D call TRBD1 (5 bases). Trimming removed 0 bases at V and 2 bases at J, with 10 bases between. The germline V gene encodes CDR1 MNHEY and CDR2 SMNVEV (reference sequence). The CDR3 is made up of 15 amino acids. CDR3 residues: CASSLSTGFNYGYTF. The CDR3 region has the DNA TGTGCCAGCAGTTTATCCACAGGATTCAACTATGGCTACACCTTC.

The CDR3 sequence: CAWSSGLVGYEQYF. The CDR3 region has the DNA TGTGCCTGGTCGTCGGGACTAGTAGGCTACGAGCAGTACTTC. The rearrangement links TRBV30 to TRBJ2-7; TRBD2 matches 8 bases. V lost 5 bases, J lost 3 bases, and 9 bases stayed unmatched. The CDR3 totals 14 residues. The germline gives CDR1 GTSNPN, CDR2 SVGIG (reference sequence).

The chain uses TRBV7-2 and TRBJ2-7; 10 bases line up with TRBD2. Germline trimming cut 5 bases from V and 3 bases from J; bases unmatched to any gene: 10. The CDR3 is made up of 16 amino acids. Germline assignment: CDR1 SGHTA and CDR2 FQGNSA. For the CDR3, the DNA is TGTGCCAGCAGCCTGACTAGCGGGTGGGAAATCTACGAGCAGTACTTC. Protein: CASSLTSGWEIYEQYF. The whole variable domain, filled in from reference TRBV7-2 and TRBJ2-7, reads GAGVSQSPSNKVTEKGKDVELRCDPISGHTALYWYRQSLGQGLEFLIYFQGNSAPDKSGLPSDRFSAERTGGSVSTLTIQRTQQEDSAVYLCASSLTSGWEIYEQYFGPGTRLTVT.

V is TRBV9 and J is TRBJ2-3, with D perhaps TRBD2 (5 bases). CDR1 is SGDLS, CDR2 YYNGEE, per germline. V lost 4 bases to trimming and J lost 0 bases, with 9 bases between them. This CDR3 region has 14 residues. The CDR3 protein is CASSSGGSTDTQYF. The CDR3 coding sequence is TGTGCCAGCAGCTCGGGCGGGAGCACAGATACGCAGTATTTT.

The chain has TRBV4-2 and TRBJ2-7; D might be TRBD2 (6 bases). Trimming left V 0 bases short and J 3 bases short, with 12 bases between. This CDR3 contains 15 residues. CDR1 is LGHNA, CDR2 YNFKEQ, per germline. The CDR3, as DNA: TGTGCCAGCAGCCAAGATCGCACTAGCAGCTACGAGCAGTACTTC. Its translation is CASSQDRTSSYEQYF.

The chain uses TRBV6-5 and TRBJ1-2; D remains ambiguous. Germline V gene sequence: CDR1 MNHEY, CDR2 SVGAGI. V was shortened by 7 bases and J by 3 bases, with 12 bases between the two germline ends. The CDR3 spans 13 residues. CDR3 nucleotides: TGTGCCAGCACCCGCGAGTCCTACTATGGCTACACCTTC. Translation gives CASTRESYYGYTF.